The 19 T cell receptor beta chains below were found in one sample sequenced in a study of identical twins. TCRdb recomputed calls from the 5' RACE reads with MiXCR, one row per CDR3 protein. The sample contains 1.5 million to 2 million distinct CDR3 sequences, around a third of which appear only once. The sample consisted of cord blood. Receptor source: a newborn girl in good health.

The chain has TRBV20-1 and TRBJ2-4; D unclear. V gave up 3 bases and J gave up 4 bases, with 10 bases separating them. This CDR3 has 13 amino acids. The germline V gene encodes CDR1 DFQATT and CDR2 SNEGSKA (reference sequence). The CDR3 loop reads CSASRGRKNIQYF. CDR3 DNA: TGCAGTGCTAGTAGAGGCAGAAAAAACATTCAGTACTTC.

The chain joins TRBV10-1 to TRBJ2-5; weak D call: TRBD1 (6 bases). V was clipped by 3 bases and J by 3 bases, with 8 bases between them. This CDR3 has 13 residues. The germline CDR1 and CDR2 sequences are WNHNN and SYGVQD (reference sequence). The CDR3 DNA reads TGCGCCAGCAGTGAAGAGGGGGAAGAGACCCAGTACTTC. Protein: CASSEEGEETQYF.

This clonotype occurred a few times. For the CDR3, the DNA is TGTGCCAGCAGCGTAGCCTTAACCGGCTACGGCACAGATACGCAGTATTTT. Residues: CASSVALTGYGTDTQYF. This chain connects TRBV9 to TRBJ2-3; no reliable D call. The CDR3 totals 17 residues. V lost 0 bases and J 1 base, leaving 15 bases between the germline ends. Per germline, CDR1 SGDLS and CDR2 YYNGEE.

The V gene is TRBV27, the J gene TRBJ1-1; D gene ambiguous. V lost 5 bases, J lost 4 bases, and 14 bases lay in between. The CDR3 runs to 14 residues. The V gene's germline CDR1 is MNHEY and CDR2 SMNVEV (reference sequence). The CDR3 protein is CASSRTVMSTEAFF. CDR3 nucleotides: TGTGCCAGCAGTCGGACGGTAATGAGCACTGAAGCTTTCTTT.

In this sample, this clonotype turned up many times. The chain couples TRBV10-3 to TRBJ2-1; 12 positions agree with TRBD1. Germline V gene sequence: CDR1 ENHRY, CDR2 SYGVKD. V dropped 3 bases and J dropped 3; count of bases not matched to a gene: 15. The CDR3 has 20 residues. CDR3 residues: CAISDWGQGAMTSSYNEQFF. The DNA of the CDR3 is TGTGCCATCAGTGATTGGGGACAGGGGGCGATGACTAGCAGCTACAATGAGCAGTTCTTC.

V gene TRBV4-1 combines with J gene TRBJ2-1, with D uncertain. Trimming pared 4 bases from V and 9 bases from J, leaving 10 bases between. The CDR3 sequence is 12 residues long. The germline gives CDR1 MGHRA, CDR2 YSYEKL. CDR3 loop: CASSRGRFEQFF. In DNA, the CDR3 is TGCGCCAGCAGCCGGGGAAGGTTTGAGCAGTTCTTC.

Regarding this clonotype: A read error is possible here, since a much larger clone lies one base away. CDR3 amino acids: CASSLLAGGSKNIQYF. CDR3 DNA: TGTGCCAGCAGCTTACTAGCGGGAGGGTCCAAAAACATTCAGTACTTC. This chain connects TRBV7-9 to TRBJ2-7, with 12 bases aligning to TRBD2. The DNA matches TRBJ2-4 better at its end, which makes the J call doubtful. Germline values: CDR1 SEHNR, CDR2 FQNEAQ (reference sequence). The CDR3 totals 16 residues.

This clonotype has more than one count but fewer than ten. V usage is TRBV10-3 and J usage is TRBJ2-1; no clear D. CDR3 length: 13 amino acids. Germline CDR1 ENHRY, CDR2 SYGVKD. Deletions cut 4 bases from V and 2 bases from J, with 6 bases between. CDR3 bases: TGTGCCATCAGTGGTCCGACCTACAATGAGCAGTTCTTC. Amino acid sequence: CAISGPTYNEQFF.

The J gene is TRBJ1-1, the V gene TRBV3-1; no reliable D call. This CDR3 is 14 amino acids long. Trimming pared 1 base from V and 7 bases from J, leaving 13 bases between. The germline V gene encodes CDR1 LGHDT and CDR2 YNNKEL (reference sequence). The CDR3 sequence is CASSQVLGTGEAFF. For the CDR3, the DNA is TGTGCCAGCAGCCAAGTGTTGGGAACGGGTGAAGCTTTCTTT.

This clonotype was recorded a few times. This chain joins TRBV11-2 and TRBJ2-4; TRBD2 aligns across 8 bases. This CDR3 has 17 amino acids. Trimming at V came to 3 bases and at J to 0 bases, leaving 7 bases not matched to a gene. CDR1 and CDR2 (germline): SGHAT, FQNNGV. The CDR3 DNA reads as TGTGCCAGCAGCTTGGGAGCGGGGGAGATAGCCAAAAACATTCAGTACTTC. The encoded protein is CASSLGAGEIAKNIQYF.

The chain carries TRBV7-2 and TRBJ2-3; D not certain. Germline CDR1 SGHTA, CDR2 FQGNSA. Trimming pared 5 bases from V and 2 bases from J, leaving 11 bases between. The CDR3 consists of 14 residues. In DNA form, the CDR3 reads TGTGCCAGCAGCACGCGACGGAACACAGATACGCAGTATTTT. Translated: CASSTRRNTDTQYF.

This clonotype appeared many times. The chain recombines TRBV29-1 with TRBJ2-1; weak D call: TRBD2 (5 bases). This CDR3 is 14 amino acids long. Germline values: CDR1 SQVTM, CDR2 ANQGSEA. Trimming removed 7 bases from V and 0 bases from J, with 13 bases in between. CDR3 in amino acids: CSGTLANSYNEQFF. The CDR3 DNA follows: TGCAGCGGGACTCTAGCCAACTCCTACAATGAGCAGTTCTTC.

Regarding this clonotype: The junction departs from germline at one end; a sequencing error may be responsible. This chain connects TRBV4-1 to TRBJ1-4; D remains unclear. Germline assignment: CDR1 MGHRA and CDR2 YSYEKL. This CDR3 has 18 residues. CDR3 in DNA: TGCACCAGCAGCCAAGATCATCAGGATCTTGCAACTAATGAAAAACTGTTTTTT. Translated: CTSSQDHQDLATNEKLFF.

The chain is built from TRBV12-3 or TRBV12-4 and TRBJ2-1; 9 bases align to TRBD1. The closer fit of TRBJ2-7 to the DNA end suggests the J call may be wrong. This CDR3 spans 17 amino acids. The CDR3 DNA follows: TGTGCCAGCAGTTTGCCCGCCGGGACAGGGCGCTACAATGAGCAGTACTTC. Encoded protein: CASSLPAGTGRYNEQYF.

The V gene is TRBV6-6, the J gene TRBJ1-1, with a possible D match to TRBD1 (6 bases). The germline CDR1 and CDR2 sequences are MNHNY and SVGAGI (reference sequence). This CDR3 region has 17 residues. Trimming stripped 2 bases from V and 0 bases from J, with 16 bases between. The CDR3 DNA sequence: TGTGCCAGCAGTTACGGGGGGGTACGGGACATGAACACTGAAGCTTTCTTT. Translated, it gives CASSYGGVRDMNTEAFF.

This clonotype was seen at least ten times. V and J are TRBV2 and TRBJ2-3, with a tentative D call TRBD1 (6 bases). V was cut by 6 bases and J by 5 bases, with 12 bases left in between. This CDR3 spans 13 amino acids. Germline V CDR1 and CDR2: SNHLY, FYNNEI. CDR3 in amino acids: CASRPQGRDTQYF. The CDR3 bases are TGTGCCAGCAGACCACAGGGCCGAGATACGCAGTATTTT. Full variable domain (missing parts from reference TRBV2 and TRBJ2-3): EPEVTQTPSHQVTQMGQEVILRCVPISNHLYFYWYRQILGQKVEFLVSFYNNEISEKSEIFDDQFSVERPDGSNFTLKIRSTKLEDSAMYFCASRPQGRDTQYFGPGTRLTVL.

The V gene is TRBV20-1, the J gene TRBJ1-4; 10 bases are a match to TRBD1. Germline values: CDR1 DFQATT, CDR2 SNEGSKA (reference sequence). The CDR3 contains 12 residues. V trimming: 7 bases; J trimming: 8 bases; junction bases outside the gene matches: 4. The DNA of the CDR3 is TGCAGTGTCCGGGACAGGGGAGAAAAACTGTTTTTT. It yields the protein CSVRDRGEKLFF.

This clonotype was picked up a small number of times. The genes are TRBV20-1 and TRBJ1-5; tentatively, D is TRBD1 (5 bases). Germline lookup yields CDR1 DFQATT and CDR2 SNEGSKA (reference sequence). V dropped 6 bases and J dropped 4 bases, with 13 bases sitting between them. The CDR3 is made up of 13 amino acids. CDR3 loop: CSARRDENQPQHF. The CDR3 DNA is TGCAGTGCACGCCGGGACGAAAATCAGCCCCAGCATTTT.

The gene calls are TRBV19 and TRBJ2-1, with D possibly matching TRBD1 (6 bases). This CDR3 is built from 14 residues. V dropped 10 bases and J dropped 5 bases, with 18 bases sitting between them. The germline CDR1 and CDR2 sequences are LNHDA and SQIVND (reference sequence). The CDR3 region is CATQQGPLNNEQFF. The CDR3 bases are TGTGCCACGCAACAGGGCCCTCTGAACAATGAGCAGTTCTTC.